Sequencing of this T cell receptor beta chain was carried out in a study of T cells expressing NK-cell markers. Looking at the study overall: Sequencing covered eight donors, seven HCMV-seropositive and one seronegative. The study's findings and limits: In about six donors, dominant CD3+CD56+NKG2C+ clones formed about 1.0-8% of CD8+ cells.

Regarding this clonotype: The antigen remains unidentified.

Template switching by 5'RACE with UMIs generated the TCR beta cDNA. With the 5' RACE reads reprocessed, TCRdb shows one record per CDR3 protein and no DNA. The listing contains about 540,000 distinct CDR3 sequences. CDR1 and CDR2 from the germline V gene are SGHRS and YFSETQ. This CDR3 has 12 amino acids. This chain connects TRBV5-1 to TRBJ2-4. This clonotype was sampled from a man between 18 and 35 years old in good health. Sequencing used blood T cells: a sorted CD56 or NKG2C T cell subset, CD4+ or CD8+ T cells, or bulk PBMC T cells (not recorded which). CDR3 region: CASSLVLGIQYF.